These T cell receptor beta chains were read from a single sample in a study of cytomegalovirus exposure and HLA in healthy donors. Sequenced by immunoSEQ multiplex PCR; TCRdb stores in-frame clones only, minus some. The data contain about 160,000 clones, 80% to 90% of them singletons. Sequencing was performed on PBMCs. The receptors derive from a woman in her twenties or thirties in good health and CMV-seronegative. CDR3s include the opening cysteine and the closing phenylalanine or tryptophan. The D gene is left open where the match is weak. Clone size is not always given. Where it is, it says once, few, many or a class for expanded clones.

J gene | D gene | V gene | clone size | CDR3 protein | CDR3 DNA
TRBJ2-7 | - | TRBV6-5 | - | CASSQGHLYEQYF | TGTGCCAGCAGCCAGGGACACCTTTACGAGCAGTACTTC
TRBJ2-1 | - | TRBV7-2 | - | CASSLALRGFNEQFF | TGTGCCAGCAGCTTAGCGCTACGGGGGTTCAATGAGCAGTTCTTC
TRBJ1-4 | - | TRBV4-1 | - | CASSQGSDTNEKLFF | TGCGCCAGCAGCCAAGGCAGCGACACTAATGAAAAACTGTTTTTT
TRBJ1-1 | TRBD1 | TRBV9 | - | CASSVGTQGATEAFF | TGTGCCAGCAGCGTAGGTACTCAGGGGGCCACTGAAGCTTTCTTT
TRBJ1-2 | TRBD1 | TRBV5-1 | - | CASSFGLDRGTQTGYTF | TGCGCCAGCAGCTTCGGTTTGGACAGGGGAACCCAAACTGGCTACACCTTC
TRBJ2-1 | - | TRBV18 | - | CASSLRTDNEQFF | TGTGCCAGCTCCCTTAGGACTGACAATGAGCAGTTCTTC
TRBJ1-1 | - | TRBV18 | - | CASSPLAPNTEAFF | TGTGCCAGCTCACCATTGGCACCGAACACTGAAGCTTTCTTT
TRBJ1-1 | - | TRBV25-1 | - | CASRSQNTEAFF | TGTGCCAGCAGATCTCAGAACACTGAAGCTTTCTTT
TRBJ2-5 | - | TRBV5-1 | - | CASSLGYGGPQETQYF | TGCGCCAGCAGCTTGGGCTACGGGGGGCCCCAAGAGACCCAGTACTTC
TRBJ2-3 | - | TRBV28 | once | CASSSASIPGPQGDTQYF | TGTGCCAGCAGTTCGGCAAGTATTCCGGGACCCCAGGGGGATACGCAGTATTTT
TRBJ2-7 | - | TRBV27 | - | CASRTLGAYEQYF | TGTGCCAGCAGAACCTTAGGAGCCTACGAGCAGTACTTC
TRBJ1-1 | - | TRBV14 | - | CASSQAGGGNTEAFF | TGTGCCAGCAGCCAAGCGGGGGGAGGGAACACTGAAGCTTTCTTT
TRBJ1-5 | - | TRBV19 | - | CASSISIQPQHF | TGTGCCAGTAGTATCTCAATACAGCCCCAGCATTTT
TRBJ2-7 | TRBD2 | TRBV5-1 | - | CASSEMSLAGVYEQYF | TGCGCCAGCAGCGAAATGAGCCTAGCGGGAGTTTACGAGCAGTACTTC
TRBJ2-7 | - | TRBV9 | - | CAINIGVQYF | TGTGCCATTAATATAGGGGTGCAGTACTTC
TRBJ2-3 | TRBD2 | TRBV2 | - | CASNGGGGTDTQYF | TGTGCCAGCAATGGGGGCGGGGGGACAGATACGCAGTATTTT
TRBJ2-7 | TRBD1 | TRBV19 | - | CASSKGTGGIYEQYF | TGTGCCAGTAGTAAAGGGACAGGGGGCATCTACGAGCAGTACTTC
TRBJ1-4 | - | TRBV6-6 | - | CASSSAELGKLFF | TGTGCCAGCAGTTCCGCGGAGTTGGGAAAACTGTTTTTT
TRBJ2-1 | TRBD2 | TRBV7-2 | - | CASSPDGRGGWNEQFF | TGTGCCAGCAGCCCGGACGGGCGGGGGGGTTGGAATGAGCAGTTCTTC
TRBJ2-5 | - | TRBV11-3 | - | CASSLGGSETQYF | TGTGCCAGCAGCTTAGGAGGGTCGGAGACCCAGTACTTC
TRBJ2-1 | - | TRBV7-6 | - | CASSATGSYNEQFF | TGTGCCAGCAGTGCCACAGGGTCCTACAATGAGCAGTTCTTC
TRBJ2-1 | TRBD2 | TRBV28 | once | CASSFPSGAPYNEQFF | TGTGCCAGCAGTTTCCCAAGCGGGGCCCCCTACAATGAGCAGTTCTTC
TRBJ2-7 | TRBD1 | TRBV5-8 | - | CASSQLTGMSSYEQYF | TGTGCCAGCAGCCAGCTGACAGGGATGAGCTCCTACGAGCAGTACTTC
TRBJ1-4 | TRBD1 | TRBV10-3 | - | CAISEDHGTVNEKLFF | TGTGCCATCAGTGAAGACCACGGGACAGTAAATGAAAAACTGTTTTTT
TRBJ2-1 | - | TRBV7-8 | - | CASSSYSGPAGDEQFF | TGTGCCAGCAGCTCATATAGCGGACCCGCGGGCGATGAGCAGTTCTTC
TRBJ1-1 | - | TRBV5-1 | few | CASSLASGGSTEAFF | TGCGCCAGCAGCTTGGCTTCAGGCGGTAGCACTGAAGCTTTCTTT
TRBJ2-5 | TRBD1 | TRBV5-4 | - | CASSSPGQQETQYF | TGTGCCAGCAGCTCACCGGGACAGCAAGAGACCCAGTACTTC
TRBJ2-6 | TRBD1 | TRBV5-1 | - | CASSLEGQGSGANVLTF | TGCGCCAGCAGCTTGGAGGGACAGGGATCTGGGGCCAACGTCCTGACTTTC
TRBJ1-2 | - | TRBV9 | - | CASSTRDGLYGYTF | TGTGCCAGCAGCACCAGGGACGGACTCTATGGCTACACCTTC
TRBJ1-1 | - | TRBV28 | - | CASGPWGSKNTEAFF | TGTGCCAGCGGGCCGTGGGGCAGCAAGAACACTGAAGCTTTCTTT
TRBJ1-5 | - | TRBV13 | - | CASSHAGREPQHF | TGTGCCAGCAGCCACGCAGGACGAGAGCCCCAGCATTTT
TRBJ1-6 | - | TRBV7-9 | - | CASSLYLTGANSPLHF | TGTGCCAGCAGCTTATACTTAACAGGCGCTAATTCACCCCTCCACTTT
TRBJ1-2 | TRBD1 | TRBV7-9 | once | CASSQDRGHGYTF | TGTGCCAGCAGCCAGGACAGGGGGCATGGCTACACCTTC
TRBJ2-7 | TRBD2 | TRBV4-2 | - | CASSQDRASGDYEQYF | TGTGCCAGCAGCCAAGATAGGGCTAGCGGAGATTACGAGCAGTACTTC
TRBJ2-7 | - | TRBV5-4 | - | CASSLRRVGSVEQYF | TGTGCCAGCAGCTTGAGGAGGGTCGGTTCCGTCGAGCAGTACTTC
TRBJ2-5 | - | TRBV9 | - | CASSVDLAAQETQYF | TGTGCCAGCAGCGTAGATTTGGCAGCTCAAGAGACCCAGTACTTC
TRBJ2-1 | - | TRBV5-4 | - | CASSLNQDNEQFF | TGTGCCAGCAGCTTGAATCAAGACAATGAGCAGTTCTTC
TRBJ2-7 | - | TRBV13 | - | CATNLGTVKNEQYF | TGTGCCACCAACCTTGGGACGGTTAAGAACGAGCAGTACTTC
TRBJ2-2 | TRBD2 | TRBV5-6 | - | CASSSGRGEYTGELFF | TGTGCCAGCAGCTCGGGACGGGGGGAATACACCGGGGAGCTGTTTTTT
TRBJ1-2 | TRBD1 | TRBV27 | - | CASSLSPMTGRRGYTF | TGTGCCAGCAGTTTATCCCCCATGACAGGGAGACGTGGCTACACCTTC
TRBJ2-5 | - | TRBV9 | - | CASSVGPGGRQETQYF | TGTGCCAGCAGCGTAGGGCCGGGCGGCAGACAAGAGACCCAGTACTTC
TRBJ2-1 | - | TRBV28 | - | CASNRDNSPRVFF | TGTGCCAGCAACCGGGACAACTCCCCTCGGGTTTTCTTC
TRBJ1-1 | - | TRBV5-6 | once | CASSLLQGLGNTEAFF | TGTGCCAGCAGCTTGTTACAAGGGCTGGGGAACACTGAAGCTTTCTTT
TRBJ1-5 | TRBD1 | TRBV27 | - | CASRLTGTGLFNQPQHF | TGTGCCAGCAGACTAACCGGGACAGGGCTCTTTAATCAGCCCCAGCATTTT
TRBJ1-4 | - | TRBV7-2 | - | CASSLAGRGYEKLFF | TGTGCCAGCAGCTTAGCTGGGAGGGGATATGAAAAACTGTTTTTT
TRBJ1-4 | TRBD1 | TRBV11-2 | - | CASSLGRGRDRGEKLFF | TGTGCCAGCAGCTTAGGGAGGGGTCGGGACAGAGGTGAAAAACTGTTTTTT
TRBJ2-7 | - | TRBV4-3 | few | CASSQELQGPSYEQYF | TGCGCCAGCAGCCAAGAGTTGCAGGGTCCCTCCTACGAGCAGTACTTC
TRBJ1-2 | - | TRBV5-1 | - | CASSFSAGYGYTF | TGCGCCAGCAGCTTTTCGGCAGGGTACGGCTACACCTTC
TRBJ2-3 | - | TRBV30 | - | CAWSGWAESDTQYF | TGTGCCTGGAGTGGCTGGGCGGAGTCAGATACGCAGTATTTT